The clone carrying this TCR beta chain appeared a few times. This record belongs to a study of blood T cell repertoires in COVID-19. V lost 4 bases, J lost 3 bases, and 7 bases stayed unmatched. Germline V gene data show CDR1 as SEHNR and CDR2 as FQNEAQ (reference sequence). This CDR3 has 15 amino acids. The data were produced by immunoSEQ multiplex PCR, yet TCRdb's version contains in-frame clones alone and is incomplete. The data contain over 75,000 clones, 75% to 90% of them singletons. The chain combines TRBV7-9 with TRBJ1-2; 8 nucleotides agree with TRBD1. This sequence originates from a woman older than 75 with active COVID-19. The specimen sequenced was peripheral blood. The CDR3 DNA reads TGTGCCAGCAGCTCCACTGGACAGGGATACTATGGCTACACCTTC. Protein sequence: CASSSTGQGYYGYTF.